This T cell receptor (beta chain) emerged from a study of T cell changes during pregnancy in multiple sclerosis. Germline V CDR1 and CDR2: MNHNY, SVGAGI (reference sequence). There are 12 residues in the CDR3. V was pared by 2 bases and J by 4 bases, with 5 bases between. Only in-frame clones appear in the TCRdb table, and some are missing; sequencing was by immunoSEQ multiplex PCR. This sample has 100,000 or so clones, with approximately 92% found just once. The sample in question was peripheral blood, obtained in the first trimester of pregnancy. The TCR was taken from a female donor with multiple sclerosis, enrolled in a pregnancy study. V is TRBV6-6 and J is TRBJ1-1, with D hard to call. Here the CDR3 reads CASSYAGTEAFF. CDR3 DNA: TGTGCCAGCAGTTACGCAGGCACTGAAGCTTTCTTT.